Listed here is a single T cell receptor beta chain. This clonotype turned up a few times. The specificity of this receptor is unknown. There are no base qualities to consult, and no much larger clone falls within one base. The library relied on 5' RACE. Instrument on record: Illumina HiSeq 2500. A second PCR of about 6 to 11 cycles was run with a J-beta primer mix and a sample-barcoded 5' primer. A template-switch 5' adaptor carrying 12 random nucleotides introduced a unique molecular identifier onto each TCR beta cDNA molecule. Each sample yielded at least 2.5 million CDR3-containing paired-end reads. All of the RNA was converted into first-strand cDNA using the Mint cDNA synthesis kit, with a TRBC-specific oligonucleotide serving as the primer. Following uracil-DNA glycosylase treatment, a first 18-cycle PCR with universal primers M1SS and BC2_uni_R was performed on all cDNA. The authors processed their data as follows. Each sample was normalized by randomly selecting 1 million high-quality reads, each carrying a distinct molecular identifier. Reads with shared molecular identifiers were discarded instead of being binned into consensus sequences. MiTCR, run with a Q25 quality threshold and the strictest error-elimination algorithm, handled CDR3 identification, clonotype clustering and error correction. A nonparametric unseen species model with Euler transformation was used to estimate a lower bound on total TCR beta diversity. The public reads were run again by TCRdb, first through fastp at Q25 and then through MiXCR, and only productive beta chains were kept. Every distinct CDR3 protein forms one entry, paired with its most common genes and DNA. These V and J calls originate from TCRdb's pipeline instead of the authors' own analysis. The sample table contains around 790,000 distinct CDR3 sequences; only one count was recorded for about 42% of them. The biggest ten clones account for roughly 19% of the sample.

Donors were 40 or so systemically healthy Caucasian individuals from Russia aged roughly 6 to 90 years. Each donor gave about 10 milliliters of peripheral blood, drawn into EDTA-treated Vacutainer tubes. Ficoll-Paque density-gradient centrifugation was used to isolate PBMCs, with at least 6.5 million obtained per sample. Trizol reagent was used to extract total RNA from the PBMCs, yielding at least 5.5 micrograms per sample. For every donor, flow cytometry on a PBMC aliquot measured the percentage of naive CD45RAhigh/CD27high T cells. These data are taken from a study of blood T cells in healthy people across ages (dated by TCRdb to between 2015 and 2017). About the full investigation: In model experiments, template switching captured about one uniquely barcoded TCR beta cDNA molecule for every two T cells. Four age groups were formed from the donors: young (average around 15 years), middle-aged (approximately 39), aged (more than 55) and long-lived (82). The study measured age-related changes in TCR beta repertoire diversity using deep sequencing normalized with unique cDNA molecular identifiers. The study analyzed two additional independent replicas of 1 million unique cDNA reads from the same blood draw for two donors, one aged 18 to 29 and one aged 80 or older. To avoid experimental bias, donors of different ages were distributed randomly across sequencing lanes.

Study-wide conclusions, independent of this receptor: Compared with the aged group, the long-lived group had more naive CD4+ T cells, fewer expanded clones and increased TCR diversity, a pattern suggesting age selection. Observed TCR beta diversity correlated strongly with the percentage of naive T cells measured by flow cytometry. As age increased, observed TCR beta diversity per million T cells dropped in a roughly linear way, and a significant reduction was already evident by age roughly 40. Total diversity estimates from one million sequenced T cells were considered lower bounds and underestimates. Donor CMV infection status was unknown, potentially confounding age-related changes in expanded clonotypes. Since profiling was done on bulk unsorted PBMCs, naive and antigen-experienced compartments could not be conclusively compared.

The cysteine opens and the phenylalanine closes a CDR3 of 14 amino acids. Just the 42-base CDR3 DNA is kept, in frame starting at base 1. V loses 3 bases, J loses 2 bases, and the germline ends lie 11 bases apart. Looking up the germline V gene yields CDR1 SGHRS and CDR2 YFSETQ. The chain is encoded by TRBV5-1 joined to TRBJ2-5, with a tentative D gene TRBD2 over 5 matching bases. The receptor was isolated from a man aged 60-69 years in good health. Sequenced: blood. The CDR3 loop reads CASSSEDPQETQYF. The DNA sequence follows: TGCGCCAGCAGCTCGGAGGATCCTCAAGAGACCCAGTACTTC.